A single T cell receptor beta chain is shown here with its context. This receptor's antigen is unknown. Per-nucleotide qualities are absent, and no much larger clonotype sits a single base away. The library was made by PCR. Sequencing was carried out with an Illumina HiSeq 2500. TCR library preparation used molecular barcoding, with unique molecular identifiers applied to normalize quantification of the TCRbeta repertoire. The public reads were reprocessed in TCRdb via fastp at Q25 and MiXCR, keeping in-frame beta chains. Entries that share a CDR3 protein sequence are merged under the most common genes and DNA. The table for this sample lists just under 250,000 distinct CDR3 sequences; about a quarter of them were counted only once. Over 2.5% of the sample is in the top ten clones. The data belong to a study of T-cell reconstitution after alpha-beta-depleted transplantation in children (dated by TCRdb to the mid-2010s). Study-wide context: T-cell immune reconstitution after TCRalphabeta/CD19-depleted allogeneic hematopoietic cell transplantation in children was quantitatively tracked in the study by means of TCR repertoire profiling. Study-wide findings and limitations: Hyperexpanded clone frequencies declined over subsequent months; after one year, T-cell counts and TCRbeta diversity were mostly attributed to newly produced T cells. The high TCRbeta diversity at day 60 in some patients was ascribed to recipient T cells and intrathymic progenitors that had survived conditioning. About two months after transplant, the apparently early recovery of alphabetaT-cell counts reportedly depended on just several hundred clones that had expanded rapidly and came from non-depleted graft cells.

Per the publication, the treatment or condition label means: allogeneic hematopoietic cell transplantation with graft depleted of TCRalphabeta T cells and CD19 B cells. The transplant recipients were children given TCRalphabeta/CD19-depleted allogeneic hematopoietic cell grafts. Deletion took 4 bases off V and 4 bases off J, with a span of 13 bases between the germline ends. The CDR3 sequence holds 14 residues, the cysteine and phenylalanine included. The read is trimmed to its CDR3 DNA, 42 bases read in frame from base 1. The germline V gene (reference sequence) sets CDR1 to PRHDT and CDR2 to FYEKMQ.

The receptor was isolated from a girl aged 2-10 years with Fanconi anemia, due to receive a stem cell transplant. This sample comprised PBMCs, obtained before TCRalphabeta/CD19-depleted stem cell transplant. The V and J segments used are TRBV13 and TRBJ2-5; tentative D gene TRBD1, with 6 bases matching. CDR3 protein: CASSSDREGETQYF. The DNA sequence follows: TGTGCCAGCAGCTCGGACAGAGAGGGAGAGACCCAGTACTTC.